A single sample is the source of the 12 T cell receptor beta chains below, sequenced in a study of T-cell memory formation after mild COVID-19. A single record per CDR3 protein comes from TCRdb applying MiXCR to the 5' RACE reads. The sample has around 340,000 distinct CDR3 sequences, about 16% seen once. Sequenced sample: PBMCs or a T cell subset sorted from them (not recorded which). All receptors come from a man between 18 and 29 years old who had mild COVID-19 (a few samples of this study predate the infection). Cell type and time point are not known.

Ten or more counts support this clonotype. The chain carries TRBV20-1 and TRBJ2-4; TRBD1 matches 11 bases. V dropped 1 base and J dropped 9; count of bases not matched to a gene: 5. The CDR3 sequence is 14 residues long. Germline V gives CDR1 DFQATT, CDR2 SNEGSKA (reference sequence). CDR3 sequence reads: CSARGTGGGSIQYF. The CDR3 DNA reads as TGCAGTGCTAGAGGGACAGGGGGCGGAAGCATTCAGTACTTC.

This clonotype was observed at least ten times. This sequence joins TRBV5-1 and TRBJ2-7; TRBD1 matches 9 bases. Trimming took 4 bases from V and 5 from J; bases not matched to a gene: 4. In germline, CDR1 is SGHRS, CDR2 YFSETQ. This CDR3 comprises 13 residues. CDR3 protein: CASSPWTGDEQYF. In DNA form, the CDR3 reads TGCGCCAGCAGCCCGTGGACAGGGGACGAGCAGTACTTC.

This clonotype showed up just a few times. V and J are TRBV27 and TRBJ1-1; D is undetermined. The CDR3 is made up of 13 amino acids. Per the germline V gene, CDR1 is MNHEY and CDR2 is SMNVEV (reference sequence). Trimming removed 5 bases at V and 8 bases at J, with 15 bases between. This CDR3 is CASSITPTREAFF. DNA of the CDR3: TGTGCCAGCAGTATAACCCCGACCAGGGAAGCTTTCTTT.

The table lists this clonotype with many counts. The chain is built from TRBV7-9 and TRBJ2-5, with TRBD2 matching over 8 bases. Germline loops: CDR1 SEHNR, CDR2 FQNEAQ (reference sequence). The CDR3 covers 15 residues. V lost 5 bases, J lost 4 bases, and 9 bases stayed unmatched. The CDR3 region has the DNA TGTGCCAGCAGCCTGCGAACTAGCGGCCCAGAGACCCAGTACTTC. This sequence encodes CASSLRTSGPETQYF.

This clonotype was observed a few times. The rearrangement links TRBV7-2 to TRBJ2-3, with 10 bases that match TRBD1. V was pared by 4 bases and J by 3 bases, with 7 bases of the junction left unmatched. CDR1 is SGHTA and CDR2 is FQGNSA in the germline V gene. The CDR3 spans 16 residues. CDR3 region: CASSSGQGSRTDTQYF. CDR3 sequence (DNA): TGTGCCAGCAGCTCGGGACAGGGGTCGAGAACAGATACGCAGTATTTT.

This clonotype was seen repeatedly, ten times or more. The V and J genes are TRBV10-2 and TRBJ2-7, with 11 nucleotides matching TRBD1. The V gene's germline CDR1 is WSHSY and CDR2 SAAADI. The V gene end was trimmed by 4 bases and the J gene end by 6 bases; junction bases not matched to a gene: 8. The CDR3 spans 15 residues. In DNA, the CDR3 is TGCGCCAGCAGTGGTTGGGACAGGGGGAAAGGCGAGCAGTACTTC. Translation gives CASSGWDRGKGEQYF.

This chain uses TRBV20-1 with TRBJ1-1, with TRBD1 as a possible D gene (5 bases). CDR3 length equals 15 residues. From germline, CDR1 is DFQATT and CDR2 SNEGSKA (reference sequence). V dropped 0 bases and J dropped 1 base, with 12 bases sitting between them. CDR3 bases: TGCAGTGCTAGAGATGGGGGAGAGGGGAACACTGAAGCTTTCTTT. Its translation is CSARDGGEGNTEAFF.

This clonotype appeared a few times. This chain connects TRBV12-3 or TRBV12-4 to TRBJ2-1, with no clear D. The V gene lost 6 bases and the J gene lost 4 bases, with 13 bases spanning the gap. The CDR3 has 14 amino acids. This CDR3 reads CASRSIGSYNEQFF. In DNA form, the CDR3 reads TGTGCCAGCAGATCCATTGGTTCTTACAATGAGCAGTTCTTC.

J is TRBJ2-1 and V is TRBV9; the D is unclear. Germline V CDR1 and CDR2: SGDLS, YYNGEE. Between the trimmed V and J ends, which lost 0 bases and 0 bases, there was a span of 7 bases. The CDR3 consists of 15 residues. CDR3 in DNA: TGTGCCAGCAGCGTAGGGGGTAACTCCTACAATGAGCAGTTCTTC. It is translated as CASSVGGNSYNEQFF.

This clonotype has just a few counts. The V gene is TRBV28, the J gene TRBJ2-3, with D perhaps matching TRBD2 (5 bases). The CDR3 covers 13 residues. The germline V and J ends were trimmed by 7 bases and 4 bases, with 12 bases remaining between them. CDR1 is MDHEN, CDR2 SYDVKM, per germline. The CDR3 bases are TGTGCCAGCACCAGGACCGGGGCAGATACGCAGTATTTT. As protein: CASTRTGADTQYF.

This clonotype turned up a few times. V gene TRBV7-6 combines with J gene TRBJ2-7; TRBD1 aligns across 7 bases. The length of the CDR3 is 13 residues. J lost 6 bases, V lost 2 bases, and 4 bases had no gene match. In germline, CDR1 is SGHVS, CDR2 FNYEAQ. CDR3 amino acids: CASSLFTGVEQYV. CDR3 sequence (DNA): TGTGCCAGCAGCTTATTCACAGGGGTCGAGCAGTACGTC.

This clonotype was seen a handful of times. The chain carries TRBV20-1 and TRBJ1-5, with TRBD1 matching over 8 bases. Trimming at V came to 0 bases and at J to 2 bases, leaving 6 bases not matched to a gene. Germline V gene lookup returns CDR1 DFQATT and CDR2 SNEGSKA (reference sequence). The CDR3 is 16 residues long. CDR3 sequence reads: CSAREAPGGGNQPQHF. The CDR3 region has the DNA TGCAGTGCTAGAGAGGCGCCAGGGGGCGGCAATCAGCCCCAGCATTTT.